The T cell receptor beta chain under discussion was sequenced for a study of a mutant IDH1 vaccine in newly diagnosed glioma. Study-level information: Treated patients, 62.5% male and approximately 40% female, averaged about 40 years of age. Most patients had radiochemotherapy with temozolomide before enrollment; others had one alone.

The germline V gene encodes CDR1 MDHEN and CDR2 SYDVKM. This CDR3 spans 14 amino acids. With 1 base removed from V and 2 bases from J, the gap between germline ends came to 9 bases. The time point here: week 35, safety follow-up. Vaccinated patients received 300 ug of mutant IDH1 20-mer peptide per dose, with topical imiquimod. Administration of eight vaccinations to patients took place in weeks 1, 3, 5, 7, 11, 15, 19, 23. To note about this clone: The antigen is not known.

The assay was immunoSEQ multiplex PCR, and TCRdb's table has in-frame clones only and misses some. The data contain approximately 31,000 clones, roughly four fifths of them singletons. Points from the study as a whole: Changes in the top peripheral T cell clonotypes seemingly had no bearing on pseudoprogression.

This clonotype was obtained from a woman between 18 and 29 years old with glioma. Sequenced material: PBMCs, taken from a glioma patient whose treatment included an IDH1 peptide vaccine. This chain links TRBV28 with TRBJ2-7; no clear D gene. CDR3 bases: TGTGCCAGCAGTTTATTGGGCGCGGCCTACGAGCAGTACTTC. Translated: CASSLLGAAYEQYF.